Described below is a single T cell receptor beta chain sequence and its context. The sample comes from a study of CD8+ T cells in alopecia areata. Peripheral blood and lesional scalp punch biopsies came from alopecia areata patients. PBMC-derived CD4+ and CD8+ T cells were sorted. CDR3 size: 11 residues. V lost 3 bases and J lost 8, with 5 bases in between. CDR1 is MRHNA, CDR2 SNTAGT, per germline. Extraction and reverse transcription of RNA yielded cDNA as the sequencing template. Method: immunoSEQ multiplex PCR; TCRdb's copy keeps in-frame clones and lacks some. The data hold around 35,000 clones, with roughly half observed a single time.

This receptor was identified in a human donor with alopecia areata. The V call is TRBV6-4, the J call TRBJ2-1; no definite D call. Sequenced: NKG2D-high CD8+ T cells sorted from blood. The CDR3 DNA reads TGTGCCAGCAGTGAGGCCGATGAGCAGTTCTTC. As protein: CASSEADEQFF.